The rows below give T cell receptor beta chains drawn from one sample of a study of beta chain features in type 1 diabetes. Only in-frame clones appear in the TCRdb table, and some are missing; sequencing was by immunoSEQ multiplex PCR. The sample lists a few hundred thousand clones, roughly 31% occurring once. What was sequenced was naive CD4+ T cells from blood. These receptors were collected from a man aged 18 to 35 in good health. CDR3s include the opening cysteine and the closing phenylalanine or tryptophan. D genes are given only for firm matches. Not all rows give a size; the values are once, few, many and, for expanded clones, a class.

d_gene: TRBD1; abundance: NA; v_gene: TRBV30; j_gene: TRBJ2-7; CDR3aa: CAWSAYRGSYEQYF; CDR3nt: TGTGCCTGGAGTGCGTACAGGGGGAGCTACGAGCAGTACTTC
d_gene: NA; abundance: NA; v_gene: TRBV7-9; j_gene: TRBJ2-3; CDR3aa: CASSLSSGSTDTQYF; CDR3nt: TGTGCCAGCAGCTTAAGTAGCGGAAGCACAGATACGCAGTATTTT
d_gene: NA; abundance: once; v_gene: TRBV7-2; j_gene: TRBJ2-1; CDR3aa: CASSLLGAYNEQFF; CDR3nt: TGTGCCAGCAGCTTACTGGGCGCTTACAATGAGCAGTTCTTC
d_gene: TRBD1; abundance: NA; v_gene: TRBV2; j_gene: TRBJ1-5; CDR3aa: CASREGQSGQPQHF; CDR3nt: TGTGCCAGCAGAGAGGGACAGTCAGGGCAGCCCCAGCATTTT
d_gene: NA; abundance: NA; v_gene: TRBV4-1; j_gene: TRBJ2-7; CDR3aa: CASSQAATDAYEQYF; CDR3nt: TGCGCCAGCAGCCAAGCGGCGACAGATGCCTACGAGCAGTACTTC
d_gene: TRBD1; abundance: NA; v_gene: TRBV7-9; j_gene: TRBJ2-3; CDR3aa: CASSLGTEVTDTQYF; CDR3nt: TGTGCCAGCAGCCTCGGGACAGAGGTCACAGATACGCAGTATTTT
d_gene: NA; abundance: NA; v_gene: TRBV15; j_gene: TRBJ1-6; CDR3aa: CATSREQSPLHF; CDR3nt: TGTGCCACCAGCAGAGAACAGTCACCCCTCCACTTT
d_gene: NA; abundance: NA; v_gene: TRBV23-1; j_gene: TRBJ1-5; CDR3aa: CASPQNSNQPQHF; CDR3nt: TGCGCCAGTCCTCAGAATAGCAATCAGCCCCAGCATTTT
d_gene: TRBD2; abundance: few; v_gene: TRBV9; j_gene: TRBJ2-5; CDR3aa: CASSAGLAGVGETQYF; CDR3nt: TGTGCCAGCAGCGCGGGACTAGCGGGAGTAGGGGAGACCCAGTACTTC
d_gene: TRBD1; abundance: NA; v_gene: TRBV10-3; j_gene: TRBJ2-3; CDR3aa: CATTTGGTDTQYF; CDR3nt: TGTGCCACAACAACAGGGGGCACAGATACGCAGTATTTT
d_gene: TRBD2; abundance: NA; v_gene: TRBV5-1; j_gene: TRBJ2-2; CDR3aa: CASSFGLAGTGELFF; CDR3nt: TGCGCCAGCAGTTTTGGACTAGCGGGAACCGGGGAGCTGTTTTTT
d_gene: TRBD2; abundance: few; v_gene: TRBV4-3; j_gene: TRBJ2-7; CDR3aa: CASSQDLGREGYEQYF; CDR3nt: TGCGCCAGCAGCCAAGATCTAGGCAGGGAGGGCTACGAGCAGTACTTC
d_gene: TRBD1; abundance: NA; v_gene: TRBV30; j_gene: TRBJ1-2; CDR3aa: CAWRQGVSGYTF; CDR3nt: TGTGCCTGGAGACAGGGGGTGTCTGGCTACACCTTC
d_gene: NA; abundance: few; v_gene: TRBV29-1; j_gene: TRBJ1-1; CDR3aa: CSVGQGPNTEAFF; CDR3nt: TGCAGCGTTGGGCAGGGCCCGAACACTGAAGCTTTCTTT
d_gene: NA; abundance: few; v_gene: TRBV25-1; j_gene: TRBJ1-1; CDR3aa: CASSAQVNTEAFF; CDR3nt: TGTGCCAGCAGTGCACAGGTAAACACTGAAGCTTTCTTT
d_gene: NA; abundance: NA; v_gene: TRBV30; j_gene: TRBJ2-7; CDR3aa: CAWSSTGTSYEQYF; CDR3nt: TGTGCCTGGAGTTCAACTGGGACCTCCTACGAGCAGTACTTC
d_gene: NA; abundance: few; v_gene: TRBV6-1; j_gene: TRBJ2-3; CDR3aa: CATRDRSTDTQYF; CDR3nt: TGTGCCACCCGGGACCGTAGCACAGATACGCAGTATTTT
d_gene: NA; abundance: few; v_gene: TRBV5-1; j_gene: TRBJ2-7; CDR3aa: CASSLVAGGGNYEQYF; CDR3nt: TGCGCCAGCAGCTTGGTGGCAGGGGGAGGAAATTACGAGCAGTACTTC
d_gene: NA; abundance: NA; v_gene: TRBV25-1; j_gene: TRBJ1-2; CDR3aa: CASRQGNYGYTF; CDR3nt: TGTGCCAGCAGGCAGGGGAACTATGGCTACACCTTC
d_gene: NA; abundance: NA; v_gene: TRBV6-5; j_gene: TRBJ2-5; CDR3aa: CASSYPGLETQYF; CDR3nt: TGTGCCAGCAGTTACCCGGGGCTGGAGACCCAGTACTTC
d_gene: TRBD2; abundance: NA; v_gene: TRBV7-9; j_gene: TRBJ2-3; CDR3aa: CASSFGGSPDTQYF; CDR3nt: TGTGCCAGCAGCTTCGGCGGGAGCCCAGATACGCAGTATTTT
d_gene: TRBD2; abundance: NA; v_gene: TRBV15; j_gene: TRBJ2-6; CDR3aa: CATSRDSGGGPGANVLTF; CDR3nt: TGTGCCACCAGCAGAGATTCCGGCGGGGGGCCTGGGGCCAACGTCCTGACTTTC